Presented here are 23 T cell receptor beta chains from one specimen sequenced in a study of early T cells in non-severe SARS-CoV-2 infection. TCRdb ran MiXCR on the 5' RACE reads and lists one entry per CDR3 protein. The sample includes tens of thousands of distinct CDR3 sequences, around 7.8% of them seen just once. Sequencing was carried out using whole blood. All receptors come from an adult who was a healthcare worker with PCR-confirmed SARS-CoV-2 infection or an uninfected control (not recorded which).

This clonotype was counted many times. Here the CDR3 reads CATSDSPGLRGETQYF. Here the CDR3 DNA reads TGTGCCACCAGTGATTCACCGGGCCTCCGAGGAGAGACCCAGTACTTC. This sequence joins TRBV24-1 and TRBJ2-5; D call uncertain. V dropped 2 bases and J dropped 4 bases, with 16 bases sitting between them. This CDR3 spans 16 amino acids. Per germline, CDR1 KGHDR and CDR2 SFDVKD.

Turning to this clonotype: A much larger clone differs by one base, so this may be a read error. This sequence joins TRBV28 and TRBJ2-3; D is ambiguous. The length of the CDR3 is 12 residues. CDR1 and CDR2 (germline): MDHEN, SYDVKM. Trimming stripped 3 bases from V and 4 bases from J, with 5 bases between. For the CDR3, the DNA is TGTGCCAGCAGTTTGGGGTCAGATACGCAGTATTTT. Encoded protein: CASSLGSDTQYF.

The V call is TRBV29-1, the J call TRBJ2-2; no reliable D call. The V and J ends lost 5 bases and 4 bases respectively, with 5 bases between them. This CDR3 is 11 amino acids long. The germline V gene encodes CDR1 SQVTM and CDR2 ANQGSEA. The CDR3 bases are TGCAGCGTTCGATCCACCGGGGAGCTGTTTTTT. Its protein product is CSVRSTGELFF.

This clonotype was seen a few times. The rearrangement links TRBV28 to TRBJ2-2; 12 bases map to TRBD1. J gave up 6 bases and V 1 base, and 21 bases lay outside the gene matches. The germline V gene encodes CDR1 MDHEN and CDR2 SYDVKM. There are 22 residues in the CDR3. The DNA for the CDR3 is TGTGCCAGCAGTTTATTAGGGGAGATAGGGACAGGGGGCCCTACCAAGGCCGGGGAGCTGTTTTTT. As protein: CASSLLGEIGTGGPTKAGELFF. The whole variable domain, filled in from reference TRBV28 and TRBJ2-2, reads DVKVTQSSRYLVKRTGEKVFLECVQDMDHENMFWYRQDPGLGLRLIYFSYDVKMKEKGDIPEGYSVSREKKERFSLILESASTNQTSMYLCASSLLGEIGTGGPTKAGELFFGEGSRLTVL.

This clonotype has more than one count but fewer than ten. V is TRBV7-6 and J is TRBJ2-3, with D unresolved. Germline lookup yields CDR1 SGHVS and CDR2 FNYEAQ. V was clipped by 5 bases and J by 0 bases, with 3 bases between them. This CDR3 has 12 amino acids. CDR3 in DNA: TGTGCCAGCAGCGTTAGCACAGATACGCAGTATTTT. Its protein product is CASSVSTDTQYF.

The J gene is TRBJ2-7, the V gene TRBV29-1; 7 bases are shared with TRBD1. CDR3 size: 11 residues. Losses at the gene ends were 7 bases for V and 4 bases for J; bases not matched to a gene: 4. The germline gives CDR1 SQVTM, CDR2 ANQGSEA. In nucleotides, the CDR3 is TGCAGCGGTACACAGGGGTACGAGCAGTACTTC. Encoded protein: CSGTQGYEQYF.

This chain connects TRBV30 to TRBJ1-5; D might be TRBD1 (5 bases). There are 16 residues in the CDR3. Germline-derived CDR1 and CDR2 are GTSNPN and SVGIG (reference sequence). Trimming removed 2 bases at V and 0 bases at J, with 14 bases between. The CDR3: CAWSKGGGYSNQPQHF. The CDR3 DNA reads as TGTGCCTGGAGTAAGGGCGGGGGGTATAGCAATCAGCCCCAGCATTTT.

This clonotype came up a few times. This chain links TRBV12-3 or TRBV12-4 with TRBJ2-5, with a weak D call TRBD1 (5 bases). The V end was cut by 5 bases, the J end by 4 bases, with 14 bases between. The CDR3 loop spans 14 amino acids. CDR3 sequence reads: CASSPDTLRETQYF. The DNA for the CDR3 is TGTGCCAGCAGTCCGGACACCCTACGAGAGACCCAGTACTTC.

This clonotype occurred a few times. V is TRBV7-9 and J is TRBJ1-6; D gene ambiguous. Germline values: CDR1 SEHNR, CDR2 FQNEAQ (reference sequence). The ends were cut back, 2 bases at V and 7 bases at J, with 9 bases in the middle. The CDR3 runs 14 residues. The CDR3 DNA sequence: TGTGCCAGCAGCTTATCTGTGTCCAATTCACCCCTCCACTTT. Its protein product is CASSLSVSNSPLHF.

This clonotype was detected only a few times. V and J are TRBV11-2 and TRBJ2-1; 8 nucleotides match TRBD2. The ends lost 5 bases at V and 7 bases at J; junction bases unmatched: 10. From germline, CDR1 is SGHAT and CDR2 FQNNGV. The CDR3 consists of 15 residues. This chain's CDR3 is CASSRAAGDVNEQFF. The CDR3 region has the DNA TGTGCCAGCAGCAGAGCAGCGGGGGATGTAAATGAGCAGTTCTTC.

This clonotype was counted ten times or more. This chain uses TRBV23-1 with TRBJ2-7; 8 bases map to TRBD1. TRBV23-1 is labeled an ORF, and its function is uncertain. The trim removed 0 bases at V and 1 base at J, leaving 11 bases unmatched. The CDR3 runs to 18 residues. The CDR3 DNA sequence: TGCGCCAGCAGTCAATCGGGTTTGATAGACAGGGGTTCCTACGAGCAGTACTTC. The encoded protein is CASSQSGLIDRGSYEQYF.

The V and J genes are TRBV2 and TRBJ2-7, with 7 bases aligning to TRBD1. Germline assignment: CDR1 SNHLY and CDR2 FYNNEI. This CDR3 region has 13 residues. Unmatched junction bases numbered 11, after V lost 11 bases and J lost 4 bases. This CDR3 reads CASSGQILYEQYF. In DNA, the CDR3 is TGTGCCTCCTCGGGACAGATTCTGTACGAGCAGTACTTC. The complete variable domain, with remaining parts taken from reference TRBV2 and TRBJ2-7, reads EPEVTQTPSHQVTQMGQEVILRCVPISNHLYFYWYRQILGQKVEFLVSFYNNEISEKSEIFDDQFSVERPDGSNFTLKIRSTKLEDSAMYFCASSGQILYEQYFGPGTRLTVT.

This clonotype was observed a handful of times. The rearrangement joins TRBV5-1 to TRBJ2-5; D remains unclear. V was trimmed by 0 bases and J by 2 bases, leaving 11 bases between them. The CDR3 totals 15 residues. The germline V gene has CDR1 SGHRS and CDR2 YFSETQ. This CDR3 reads CASSLAAAVQETQYF. In DNA, the CDR3 is TGCGCCAGCAGCTTGGCCGCCGCCGTACAAGAGACCCAGTACTTC.

This rearrangement joins TRBV5-5 to TRBJ2-1, with D tentatively TRBD1 or TRBD2 (5 bases each). Germline CDR1 and CDR2: SGHKS and YYEKEE (reference sequence). Trimming removed 3 bases at V and 4 bases at J, with 14 bases between. The CDR3 spans 15 residues. The chain's CDR3 is CASSSTGGWYNEQFF. In DNA form, the CDR3 reads TGTGCCAGCAGCTCTACAGGAGGTTGGTACAATGAGCAGTTCTTC.

This chain links TRBV30 with TRBJ1-2, with 7 bases matching TRBD1. Germline CDR1 GTSNPN, CDR2 SVGIG (reference sequence). This CDR3 is 14 amino acids long. Trimming at V came to 2 bases and at J to 4 bases, leaving 7 bases not matched to a gene. CDR3 coding DNA: TGTGCCTGGAGTACCACAGGGGTGGGCTATGGCTACACCTTC. Amino acids: CAWSTTGVGYGYTF. Using reference TRBV30 and TRBJ1-2 for the parts outside the CDR3, the full variable domain is SQTIHQWPATLVQPVGSPLSLECTVEGTSNPNLYWYRQAAGRGLQLLFYSVGIGQISSEVPQNLSASRPQDRQFILSSKKLLLSDSGFYLCAWSTTGVGYGYTFGSGTRLTVV.

This clonotype was counted only a few times. This chain joins TRBV9 and TRBJ2-7; 7 bases line up with TRBD2. The CDR3 length is 14 residues. The trim removed 0 bases at V and 3 bases at J, leaving 3 bases unmatched. CDR1 SGDLS and CDR2 YYNGEE come from the germline V gene. The CDR3 reads CASSVGGGGYEQYF. For the CDR3, the DNA is TGTGCCAGCAGCGTAGGTGGCGGGGGCTACGAGCAGTACTTC. The whole variable domain, remainder taken from reference TRBV9 and TRBJ2-7, is DSGVTQTPKHLITATGQRVTLRCSPRSGDLSVYWYQQSLDQGLQFLIQYYNGEERAKGNILERFSAQQFPDLHSELNLSSLELGDSALYFCASSVGGGGYEQYFGPGTRLTVT.

The rearrangement joins TRBV10-3 to TRBJ2-3; weak D call: TRBD2 (5 bases). Germline CDR1 and CDR2: ENHRY and SYGVKD. The V and J ends lost 6 bases and 6 bases respectively, with 10 bases between them. CDR3 length: 12 amino acids. CDR3 sequence: CAIRPSGDTQYF. As DNA, the CDR3 is TGTGCCATCAGGCCCAGCGGCGATACGCAGTATTTT.

This clonotype showed up just once. This chain connects TRBV7-2 to TRBJ2-6; tentative D call: TRBD2 (5 bases). Trimming pared 5 bases from V and 0 bases from J, leaving 8 bases between. The CDR3 is 15 amino acids. Looked up from germline, CDR1 is SGHTA and CDR2 is FQGNSA. CDR3 residues: CASSLRGSGANVLTF. In DNA form, the CDR3 reads TGTGCCAGCAGCCTCCGGGGCTCTGGGGCCAACGTCCTGACTTTC.

This clonotype was seen many times. V usage is TRBV12-3 or TRBV12-4 and J usage is TRBJ1-6, with 12 positions matching TRBD1. V trimming: 3 bases; J trimming: 14 bases; junction bases outside the gene matches: 14. The CDR3 runs 17 residues. CDR3 loop: CASSFGGTGGDGDTLHF. The CDR3, as DNA: TGTGCCAGCAGTTTTGGCGGGACAGGGGGCGATGGAGATACCCTCCACTTT.

In this sample, this clonotype turned up many times. This chain uses TRBV27 with TRBJ1-5; TRBD1 matches at 10 bases. CDR3 length equals 15 residues. Trimming at V came to 6 bases and at J to 5 bases, leaving 7 bases not matched to a gene. The germline V gene encodes CDR1 MNHEY and CDR2 SMNVEV (reference sequence). CDR3 loop: CASSLTGGEYQPQHF. The CDR3, as DNA: TGTGCCAGCAGCTTGACAGGGGGCGAGTATCAGCCCCAGCATTTT.

This clonotype was detected ten times or more. The V gene is TRBV7-9, the J gene TRBJ2-1; 13 nucleotides align to TRBD2. The trim removed 5 bases at V and 5 bases at J, leaving 3 bases unmatched. This CDR3 contains 15 residues. From germline, CDR1 is SEHNR and CDR2 FQNEAQ (reference sequence). CDR3 sequence: CASSGTSGVHNEQFF. CDR3 DNA: TGTGCCAGCAGCGGGACTAGCGGGGTTCACAATGAGCAGTTCTTC.

This clonotype was seen only a few times. The chain recombines TRBV2 with TRBJ2-1; TRBD2 matches at 7 bases. CDR1 SNHLY and CDR2 FYNNEI come from the germline V gene. This CDR3 has 15 amino acids. Unmatched junction bases numbered 9, after V lost 10 bases and J lost 0 bases. CDR3 loop: CATHGRGSSYNEQFF. In DNA form, the CDR3 reads TGTGCCACTCACGGGCGGGGGAGCTCCTACAATGAGCAGTTCTTC.

The sample holds a few counts of this clonotype. The chain has TRBV15 and TRBJ1-6, with D possibly TRBD1 on 6 matching bases. The CDR3 contains 14 residues. Trimming left V 3 bases short and J 8 bases short, with 11 bases between. Germline loops: CDR1 LNHNV, CDR2 YYDKDF (reference sequence). The CDR3 bases are TGTGCCACCAGCAGCTACAGGGAGGATTCACCCCTCCACTTT. It specifies CATSSYREDSPLHF.